Presented here are 19 T cell receptor beta chains from one specimen sequenced in a study of control samples from healthy donors and cancer patients. Generated by immunoSEQ multiplex PCR, the TCRdb table keeps only in-frame clones and is missing some. Of 200,000 or so clones in the sample, just under 95% were seen once. The specimen was blood. The receptors derive from a man between 45 and 60 years old in good health.

The V gene is TRBV19, the J gene TRBJ2-3; D unclear. The CDR3 sequence is 17 residues long. V lost 5 bases and J 2 bases, leaving 20 bases between the germline ends. Germline V lookup: CDR1 LNHDA, CDR2 SQIVND (reference sequence). The CDR3 bases are TGTGCCAGTAGTGTAACGGGCAGGAAGAGAATCACAGATACGCAGTATTTT. Its protein is CASSVTGRKRITDTQYF.

This clone was seen only once. The CDR3 DNA follows: TGTGCCCAGTGGGACAGGGAAGCTTTCTTT. As protein: CAQWDREAFF. The V and J genes are TRBV27 and TRBJ1-1; 8 bases match TRBD1. CDR3 length: 10 amino acids. V shed 11 bases and J 8 bases; nucleotides not matched to a gene: 4. Germline V lookup: CDR1 MNHEY, CDR2 SMNVEV (reference sequence).

The gene calls are TRBV4-1 and TRBJ2-7, with 10 bases identical to TRBD1. Germline CDR1 is MGHRA and CDR2 is YSYEKL. The V and J ends lost 1 base and 6 bases, in that order; junction bases with no gene match: 3. This CDR3 is 14 amino acids long. The CDR3 sequence: CASSQGDRGREQYF. The CDR3 coding sequence is TGCGCCAGCAGCCAAGGGGACAGGGGACGCGAGCAGTACTTC.

The chain is built from TRBV5-4 and TRBJ2-5; TRBD2 matches 7 bases. Germline trimming cut 3 bases from V and 0 bases from J; bases unmatched to any gene: 5. Germline lookup yields CDR1 SGHNT and CDR2 YYREEE (reference sequence). This CDR3 has 15 residues. The DNA of the CDR3 is TGTGCCAGCAGCTGGGGGGGTTCGAACCAAGAGACCCAGTACTTC. Encoded protein: CASSWGGSNQETQYF.

The J gene is TRBJ2-3, the V gene TRBV2; possibly TRBD1 or TRBD2 for D (5 bases each). The CDR3 spans 13 residues. Trimming stripped 4 bases from V and 0 bases from J, with 5 bases between. Germline V gene sequence: CDR1 SNHLY, CDR2 FYNNEI. CDR3 sequence: CASSGDSTDTQYF. The CDR3 bases are TGTGCCAGCAGTGGGGACAGCACAGATACGCAGTATTTT.

The chain uses TRBV5-1 and TRBJ1-4, with D unclear. The germline CDR1 and CDR2 sequences are SGHRS and YFSETQ. V was clipped by 2 bases and J by 4 bases, with 15 bases between them. The CDR3 covers 16 residues. The CDR3 DNA sequence: TGCGCCAGCAGCTTATCCCTGGGCGGTCTTAATGAAAAACTGTTTTTT. This encodes CASSLSLGGLNEKLFF.

The V call is TRBV14, the J call TRBJ1-6; 8 nucleotides match TRBD1. This CDR3 is built from 16 residues. Germline lookup yields CDR1 SGHDN and CDR2 FVKESK. J lost 6 bases, V lost 4 bases, and 8 bases had no gene match. The chain's CDR3 is CASSLRSGQGNSPLHF. As DNA, the CDR3 is TGTGCCAGCAGCCTGAGGTCCGGACAGGGTAATTCACCCCTCCACTTT.

The CDR3 region is CASSLEGWTEAFF. The CDR3 DNA is TGTGCCAGCAGCTTAGAAGGCTGGACTGAAGCTTTCTTT. The rearrangement joins TRBV11-1 to TRBJ1-1; D gene ambiguous. The CDR3 consists of 13 residues. Germline assignment: CDR1 SGHAT and CDR2 FQDESV (reference sequence). V was shortened by 1 base and J by 5 bases, with 8 bases between the two germline ends.

This chain joins TRBV5-1 and TRBJ1-1; D gene ambiguous. The germline CDR1 and CDR2 sequences are SGHRS and YFSETQ. This CDR3 region has 14 residues. V shed 4 bases and J shed 1 base, with 11 bases lying between them. In DNA form, the CDR3 reads TGCGCCAGCAGCGGCGGACCCCAGAACACTGAAGCTTTCTTT. Translated, it gives CASSGGPQNTEAFF.

With respect to this clone: Within the sample, other DNA sequences also encode this same CDR3. The J gene is TRBJ1-2, the V gene TRBV5-1; D is unclear. The CDR3 extends over 13 amino acids. V was trimmed by 0 bases and J by 1 base, leaving 4 bases between them. The germline gives CDR1 SGHRS, CDR2 YFSETQ. In DNA, the CDR3 is TGCGCCAGCAGCTTGGGACTTAACTATGGCTACACCTTC. Its protein product is CASSLGLNYGYTF.

The chain couples TRBV28 to TRBJ1-5; weak D call: TRBD1 (6 bases). The V end was cut by 6 bases, the J end by 6 bases, with 15 bases between. This CDR3 has 14 residues. CDR1 and CDR2 from the germline V gene are MDHEN and SYDVKM. This CDR3 is CASSLYRAGQPQHF. CDR3 nucleotide sequence: TGTGCCAGCAGCCTCTACAGGGCGGGTCAGCCCCAGCATTTT. The complete variable domain, with remaining parts taken from reference TRBV28 and TRBJ1-5, reads DVKVTQSSRYLVKRTGEKVFLECVQDMDHENMFWYRQDPGLGLRLIYFSYDVKMKEKGDIPEGYSVSREKKERFSLILESASTNQTSMYLCASSLYRAGQPQHFGDGTRLSIL.

J is TRBJ1-1 and V is TRBV5-1; the match to TRBD1 covers 9 bases. The V gene end was trimmed by 0 bases and the J gene end by 4 bases; junction bases not matched to a gene: 4. Germline assignment: CDR1 SGHRS and CDR2 YFSETQ. This CDR3 contains 15 residues. CDR3 sequence: CASSLVGQGPTEAFF. In nucleotides, the CDR3 is TGCGCCAGCAGCTTGGTGGGACAGGGTCCCACTGAAGCTTTCTTT.

This chain uses TRBV11-3 with TRBJ2-1, with 8 bases fitting TRBD2. Per the germline V gene, CDR1 is SGHNT and CDR2 is YENEEA. This CDR3 is built from 15 residues. Trimming took 5 bases from V and 5 from J; bases not matched to a gene: 8. DNA of the CDR3: TGTGCCAGCAGCCCCACGCGGGGGGAAAACAATGAGCAGTTCTTC. This translates into CASSPTRGENNEQFF.

This chain links TRBV11-2 with TRBJ1-3, with D maybe TRBD1 (6 bases). The CDR3 length is 16 residues. V was shortened by 1 base and J by 3 bases, with 13 bases between the two germline ends. Germline values: CDR1 SGHAT, CDR2 FQNNGV. The CDR3: CASSLVTGAGGNTIYF. CDR3 nucleotides: TGTGCCAGCAGCTTAGTGACGGGGGCCGGTGGAAACACCATATATTTT.

V and J are TRBV19 and TRBJ1-5; 9 bases fit TRBD1. The V segment lost 9 bases and the J segment 3 bases; nucleotides outside the gene matches: 12. The CDR3 sequence is 16 residues long. Germline lookup yields CDR1 LNHDA and CDR2 SQIVND (reference sequence). The CDR3: CARFNWDREDNQPQHF. CDR3 nucleotide sequence: TGTGCCAGGTTCAATTGGGACAGGGAAGACAATCAGCCCCAGCATTTT.

This rearrangement joins TRBV7-5 to TRBJ2-5; whether TRBD2, the table's D call, matches the DNA was not checked. TRBV7-5 is deemed a pseudogene. There are 14 residues in the CDR3. The DNA of the CDR3 is TGTGCCAGAAGCTTAAGGCGGGAGGGAGAGACCCAGTACTTC. Residues: CARSLRREGETQYF.

This chain uses TRBV28 with TRBJ1-3; D is uncertain. CDR3 length equals 13 residues. Germline CDR1 reads MDHEN; CDR2 reads SYDVKM. V was pared by 2 bases and J by 5 bases, with 7 bases between. The CDR3 bases are TGTGCCAGCAGTTTAGATGGGAGAAACACCATATATTTT. The encoded protein is CASSLDGRNTIYF.

V gene TRBV7-2 combines with J gene TRBJ1-5; the D is unclear. The CDR3 has 15 residues. With 5 bases removed from V and 7 bases from J, the gap between germline ends came to 18 bases. The germline CDR1 and CDR2 sequences are SGHTA and FQGNSA. In nucleotides, the CDR3 is TGTGCCAGCAGCCCACAAGTACAATTTAGCCAGCCCCAGCATTTT. Residues: CASSPQVQFSQPQHF.

This rearrangement joins TRBV28 to TRBJ1-1; tentatively, D is TRBD1 (5 bases). The V gene lost 6 bases and the J gene lost 7 bases, with 9 bases spanning the gap. CDR3 length equals 11 residues. CDR1 and CDR2 (germline): MDHEN, SYDVKM. CDR3 nucleotides: TGTGCCAGCAGGGGGACCTATGAAGCTTTCTTT. This gives the protein CASRGTYEAFF.